This T cell receptor beta chain was sequenced in a study of OX40 agonist ivuxolimab in advanced cancers. Study summary: Ivuxolimab, which patients received intravenously every 2 weeks, was dosed at 0.01 to 10 mg/kg. Dose-escalation subjects each had hepatocellular carcinoma, melanoma, renal cell or head and neck cancer.

With V trimmed by 2 bases and J by 0 bases, 3 bases remained unmatched. CDR1 is MNHEY and CDR2 is SMNVEV in the germline V gene (reference sequence). The CDR3 spans 16 residues. Findings and caveats of the study: Clones of CD4+ and CD8+ blood T cells grew by week 6 at doses of 0.1 to 3.0 mg/kg. Some patients who did not respond also had low normalized T-cell clonal expansion.

Repertoires were generated with immunoSEQ multiplex PCR, while TCRdb's copy carries only in-frame clones and drops some. The sample shows about 100,000 clones, 75% to 90% of them seen only once. This clone was seen a few times. The antigen is undetermined. The rearrangement joins TRBV27 to TRBJ1-1; TRBD1 aligns across 10 bases. The sample here was CD4+ or CD8+ T cells sorted from blood, taken in a trial of the OX40 agonist ivuxolimab. The clonotype originates from an adult with an advanced solid tumor such as melanoma, head and neck, liver or kidney cancer. In nucleotides, the CDR3 is TGTGCCAGCAGTTTAATGACAGGGGGCTTGAACACTGAAGCTTTCTTT. The encoded protein is CASSLMTGGLNTEAFF.